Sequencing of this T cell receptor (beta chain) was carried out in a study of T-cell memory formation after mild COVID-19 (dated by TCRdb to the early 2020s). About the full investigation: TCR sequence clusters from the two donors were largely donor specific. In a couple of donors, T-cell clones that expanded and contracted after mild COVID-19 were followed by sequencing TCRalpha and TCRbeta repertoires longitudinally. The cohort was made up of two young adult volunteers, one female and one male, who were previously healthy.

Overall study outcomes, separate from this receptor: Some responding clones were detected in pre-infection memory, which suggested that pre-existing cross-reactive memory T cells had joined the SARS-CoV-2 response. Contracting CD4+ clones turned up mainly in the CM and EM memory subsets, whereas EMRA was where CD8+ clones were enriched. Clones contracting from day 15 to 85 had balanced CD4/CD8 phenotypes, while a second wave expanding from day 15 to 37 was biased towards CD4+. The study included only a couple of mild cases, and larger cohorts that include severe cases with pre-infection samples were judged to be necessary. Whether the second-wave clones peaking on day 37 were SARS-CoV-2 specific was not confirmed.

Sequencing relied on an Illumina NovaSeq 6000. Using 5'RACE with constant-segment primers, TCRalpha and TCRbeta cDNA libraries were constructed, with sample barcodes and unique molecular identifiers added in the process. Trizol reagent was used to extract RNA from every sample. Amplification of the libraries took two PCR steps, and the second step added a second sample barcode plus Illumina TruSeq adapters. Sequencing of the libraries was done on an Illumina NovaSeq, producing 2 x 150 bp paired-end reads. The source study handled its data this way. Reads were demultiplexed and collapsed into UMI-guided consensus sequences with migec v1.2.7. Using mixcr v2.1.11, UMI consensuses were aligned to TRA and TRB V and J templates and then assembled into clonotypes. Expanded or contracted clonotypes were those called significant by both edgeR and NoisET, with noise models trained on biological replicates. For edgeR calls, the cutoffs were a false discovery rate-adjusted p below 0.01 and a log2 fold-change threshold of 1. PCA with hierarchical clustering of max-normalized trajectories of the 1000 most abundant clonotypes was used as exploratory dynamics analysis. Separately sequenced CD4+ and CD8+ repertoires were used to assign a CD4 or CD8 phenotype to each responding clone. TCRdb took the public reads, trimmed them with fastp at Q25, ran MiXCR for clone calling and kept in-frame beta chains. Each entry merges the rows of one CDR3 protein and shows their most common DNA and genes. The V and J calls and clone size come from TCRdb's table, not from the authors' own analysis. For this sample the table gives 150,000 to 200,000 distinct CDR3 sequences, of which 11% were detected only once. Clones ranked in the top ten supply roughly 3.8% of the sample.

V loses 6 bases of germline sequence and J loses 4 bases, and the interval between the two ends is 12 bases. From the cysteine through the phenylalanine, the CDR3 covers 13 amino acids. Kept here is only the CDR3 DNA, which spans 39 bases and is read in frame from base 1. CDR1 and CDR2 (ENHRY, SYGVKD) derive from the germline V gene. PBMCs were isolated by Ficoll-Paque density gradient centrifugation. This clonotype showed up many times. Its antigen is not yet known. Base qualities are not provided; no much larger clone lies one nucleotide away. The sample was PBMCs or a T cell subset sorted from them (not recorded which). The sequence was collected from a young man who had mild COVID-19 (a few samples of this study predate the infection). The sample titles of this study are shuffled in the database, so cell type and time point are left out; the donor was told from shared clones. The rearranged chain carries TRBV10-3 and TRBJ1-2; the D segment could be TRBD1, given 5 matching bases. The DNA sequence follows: TGTGCCATCAGAGCAGGGTACCTCTATGGCTACACCTTC. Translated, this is CAIRAGYLYGYTF.